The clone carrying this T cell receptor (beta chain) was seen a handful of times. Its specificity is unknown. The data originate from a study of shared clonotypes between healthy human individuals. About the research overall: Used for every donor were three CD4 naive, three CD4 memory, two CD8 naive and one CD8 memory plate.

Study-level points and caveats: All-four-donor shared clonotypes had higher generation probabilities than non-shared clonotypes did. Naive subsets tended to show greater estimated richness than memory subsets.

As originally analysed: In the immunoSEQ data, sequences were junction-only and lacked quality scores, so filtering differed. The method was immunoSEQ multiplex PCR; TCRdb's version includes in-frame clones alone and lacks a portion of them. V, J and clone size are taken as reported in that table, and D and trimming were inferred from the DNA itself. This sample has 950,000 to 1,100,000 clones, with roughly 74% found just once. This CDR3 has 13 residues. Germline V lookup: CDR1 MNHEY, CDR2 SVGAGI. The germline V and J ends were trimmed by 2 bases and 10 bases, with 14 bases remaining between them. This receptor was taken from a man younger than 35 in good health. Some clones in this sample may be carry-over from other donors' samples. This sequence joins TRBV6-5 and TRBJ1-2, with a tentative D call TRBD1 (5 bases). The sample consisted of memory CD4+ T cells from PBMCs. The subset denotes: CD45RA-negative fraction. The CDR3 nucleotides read TGTGCCAGCAGTTACAGGGACTTAGCTAACTACACCTTC. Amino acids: CASSYRDLANYTF.